These 7 T cell receptor beta chains were all obtained from the same sample, sequenced in a study of T cell responses to AZD1222 COVID-19 vaccine. TCRdb's copy holds only in-frame clones and misses some; the assay was immunoSEQ multiplex PCR. The table has about 120,000 clones, more than 85% seen once. This material consisted of peripheral blood, taken on day 0 of AZD1222 vaccination. The receptor source for this set is an adult in good health.

The chain uses TRBV6-1 and TRBJ2-7, with D unclear. The CDR3 totals 14 residues. Germline V gene data show CDR1 as MNHNS and CDR2 as SASEGT. V lost 3 bases and J lost 2, with 11 bases in between. In DNA form, the CDR3 reads TGTGCCAGCAGTGAGGCCCACTCCACCTACGAGCAGTACTTC. Translated, it gives CASSEAHSTYEQYF.

CDR3 DNA: TGTGCCAGTTTAGCGGAGATGCGTGGCGAGCAGTACTTC. This translates into CASLAEMRGEQYF. The V call is TRBV2, the J call TRBJ2-7; D perhaps matches TRBD2 (6 bases). Trimming left V 9 bases short and J 6 bases short, with 18 bases between. Germline V CDR1 and CDR2: SNHLY, FYNNEI. The CDR3 contains 13 residues.

This clone has a handful of counts. V and J are TRBV11-1 and TRBJ2-5; 7 nucleotides match TRBD2. In germline, CDR1 is SGHAT, CDR2 FQDESV (reference sequence). The ends lost 5 bases at V and 7 bases at J; junction bases unmatched: 13. The CDR3 totals 15 residues. As DNA, the CDR3 is TGTGCCAGCAGCCCCAGACTAGCTAGCCCAGGGACCCAGTACTTC. Its protein product is CASSPRLASPGTQYF.

The chain links TRBV5-1 to TRBJ2-1; no clear D. The V end was cut by 0 bases, the J end by 0 bases, with 10 bases between. CDR1 and CDR2 (germline): SGHRS, YFSETQ. The CDR3 is made up of 16 amino acids. CDR3 sequence (DNA): TGCGCCAGCAGCTTGGATGGAGCTATCTCCTACAATGAGCAGTTCTTC. It yields the protein CASSLDGAISYNEQFF.

This chain connects TRBV7-9 to TRBJ2-1; 10 bases agree with TRBD2. This CDR3 is 15 amino acids long. Germline V CDR1 and CDR2: SEHNR, FQNEAQ (reference sequence). V shed 5 bases and J 7 bases; nucleotides not matched to a gene: 8. The CDR3, as DNA: TGTGCCAGCAGCCGTAGGGTTAGCGGGAGGAATGAGCAGTTCTTC. Its translation is CASSRRVSGRNEQFF.

This clone is a singleton in its sample. The chain recombines TRBV7-9 with TRBJ2-7; 7 bases fit TRBD2. V gave up 3 bases and J gave up 0 bases; unmatched junction bases: 8. This CDR3 is 16 amino acids long. CDR1 is SEHNR and CDR2 is FQNEAQ in the germline V gene (reference sequence). The DNA for the CDR3 is TGTGCCAGCAGCTTGACAAGCGGGACCTTCTCCTACGAGCAGTACTTC. Translating it yields CASSLTSGTFSYEQYF.

The chain recombines TRBV6-1 with TRBJ2-7; TRBD2 agrees at 10 bases. The CDR3 is 16 amino acids. Germline trimming cut 0 bases from V and 3 bases from J; bases unmatched to any gene: 5. Germline CDR1 reads MNHNS; CDR2 reads SASEGT. The CDR3 DNA follows: TGTGCCAGCAGTGAAGCTAGCGGGGGGCTCCACTACGAGCAGTACTTC. This encodes CASSEASGGLHYEQYF.